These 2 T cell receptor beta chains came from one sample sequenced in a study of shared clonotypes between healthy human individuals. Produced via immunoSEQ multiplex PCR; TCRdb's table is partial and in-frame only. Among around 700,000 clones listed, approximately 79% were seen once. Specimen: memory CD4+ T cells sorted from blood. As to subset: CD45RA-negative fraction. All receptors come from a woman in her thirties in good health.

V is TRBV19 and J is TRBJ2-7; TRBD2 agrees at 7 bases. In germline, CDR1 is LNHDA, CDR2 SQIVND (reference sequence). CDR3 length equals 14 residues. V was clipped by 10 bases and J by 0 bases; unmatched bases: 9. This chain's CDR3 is CATKDQRGSYEQYF. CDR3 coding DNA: TGTGCCACCAAGGACCAGCGGGGCTCCTACGAGCAGTACTTC. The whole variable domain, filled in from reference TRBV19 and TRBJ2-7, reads DGGITQSPKYLFRKEGQNVTLSCEQNLNHDAMYWYRQDPGQGLRLIYYSQIVNDFQKGDIAEGYSVSREKKESFPLTVTSAQKNPTAFYLCATKDQRGSYEQYFGPGTRLTVT.

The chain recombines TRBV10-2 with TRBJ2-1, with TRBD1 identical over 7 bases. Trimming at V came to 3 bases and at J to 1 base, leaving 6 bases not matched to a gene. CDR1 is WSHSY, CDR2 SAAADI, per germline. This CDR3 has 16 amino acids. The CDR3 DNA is TGCGCCAGCAGTGACAGGACAGGTCTATCCTACAATGAGCAGTTCTTC. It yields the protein CASSDRTGLSYNEQFF.